The rows below give T cell receptor beta chains drawn from one sample of a study of early T cells in non-severe SARS-CoV-2 infection. TCRdb re-called the 5' RACE reads with MiXCR, one entry per CDR3 protein. The profile shows about 61,000 distinct CDR3 sequences, roughly 10% of them singletons. Sequences were obtained from whole blood. The receptors were sampled from an adult who was a healthcare worker with PCR-confirmed SARS-CoV-2 infection or an uninfected control (not recorded which). Each CDR3 is given with its conserved first and last residue. Fields, in order: clone size, V gene, J gene, D gene, CDR3 protein. The D gene is left open where the match is weak. Rows may omit the clone size; those that give it use once, few, many or a size class.

clone_size: few
v_call: TRBV20-1
j_call: TRBJ2-7
d_call: -
cdr3_aa: CSASRADYEQYF

clone_size: -
v_call: TRBV20-1
j_call: TRBJ2-5
d_call: TRBD2
cdr3_aa: CSASLRGGGETQYF

clone_size: few
v_call: TRBV11-2
j_call: TRBJ2-4
d_call: TRBD1
cdr3_aa: CASSLDIVTGVQYF

clone_size: -
v_call: TRBV7-6
j_call: TRBJ2-5
d_call: TRBD2
cdr3_aa: CASSLGGGATQETQYF

clone_size: -
v_call: TRBV7-2
j_call: TRBJ2-7
d_call: -
cdr3_aa: CASSSGFYEQYF

clone_size: -
v_call: TRBV7-2
j_call: TRBJ1-1
d_call: TRBD1
cdr3_aa: CASSFGTGLLYTEAFF

clone_size: many
v_call: TRBV11-2
j_call: TRBJ2-1
d_call: -
cdr3_aa: CASSLDTSRDEQFF

clone_size: many
v_call: TRBV4-2
j_call: TRBJ2-1
d_call: -
cdr3_aa: CASSQDRAGYEQFF

clone_size: many
v_call: TRBV5-4
j_call: TRBJ1-2
d_call: -
cdr3_aa: CASSLDGVGGQGYTF

clone_size: many
v_call: TRBV5-6
j_call: TRBJ1-2
d_call: -
cdr3_aa: CASSLRDGYGYTF

clone_size: -
v_call: TRBV7-2
j_call: TRBJ2-5
d_call: -
cdr3_aa: CASSLAGQGETQYF

clone_size: once
v_call: TRBV3-1
j_call: TRBJ2-5
d_call: TRBD1
cdr3_aa: CASSTGPGETQYF

clone_size: -
v_call: TRBV12-3/TRBV12-4
j_call: TRBJ1-2
d_call: TRBD1
cdr3_aa: CASSLAGGGGYTF

clone_size: many
v_call: TRBV20-1
j_call: TRBJ1-1
d_call: -
cdr3_aa: CSARDSDRSNTEAFF

clone_size: -
v_call: TRBV21-1
j_call: TRBJ1-2
d_call: -
cdr3_aa: CASSNVREGQTKNYGYTF

clone_size: many
v_call: TRBV6-5
j_call: TRBJ1-2
d_call: -
cdr3_aa: CASSANNYGYTF

clone_size: many
v_call: TRBV18
j_call: TRBJ2-7
d_call: -
cdr3_aa: CASSPGPLVVYEQYF

clone_size: many
v_call: TRBV29-1
j_call: TRBJ2-2
d_call: -
cdr3_aa: CSVSRTDTGELFF

clone_size: few
v_call: TRBV12-3/TRBV12-4
j_call: TRBJ2-3
d_call: -
cdr3_aa: CASRLRGPSTDTQYF

clone_size: few
v_call: TRBV6-4
j_call: TRBJ2-3
d_call: TRBD2
cdr3_aa: CATSPASGGTDTQYF

clone_size: many
v_call: TRBV30
j_call: TRBJ1-2
d_call: TRBD1
cdr3_aa: CAWSVDRGNYGYTF

clone_size: few
v_call: TRBV5-1
j_call: TRBJ1-1
d_call: TRBD1
cdr3_aa: CASSRGTENTEAFF

clone_size: -
v_call: TRBV6-5
j_call: TRBJ2-7
d_call: -
cdr3_aa: CASRAGGSLGAYEQYF

clone_size: many
v_call: TRBV19
j_call: TRBJ2-3
d_call: -
cdr3_aa: CASSMRETDTQYF

clone_size: many
v_call: TRBV14
j_call: TRBJ2-3
d_call: -
cdr3_aa: CASSQGRTDTQYF

clone_size: -
v_call: TRBV28
j_call: TRBJ1-1
d_call: -
cdr3_aa: CASSLDRTTKARQAFF

clone_size: few
v_call: TRBV3-1
j_call: TRBJ1-1
d_call: -
cdr3_aa: CASSSLTNLNTEAFF

clone_size: many
v_call: TRBV20-1
j_call: TRBJ2-7
d_call: TRBD2
cdr3_aa: CSARDGTSGYEQYF

clone_size: -
v_call: TRBV12-3/TRBV12-4
j_call: TRBJ1-2
d_call: TRBD1
cdr3_aa: CASRRTGGAGNYGYTF

clone_size: -
v_call: TRBV20-1
j_call: TRBJ1-2
d_call: TRBD1
cdr3_aa: CSARDSTGLNGYTF

clone_size: -
v_call: TRBV20-1
j_call: TRBJ2-3
d_call: -
cdr3_aa: CSASPSPGDTQYF

clone_size: few
v_call: TRBV3-1
j_call: TRBJ2-5
d_call: -
cdr3_aa: CASSQEARSWALGTQYF

clone_size: -
v_call: TRBV12-3/TRBV12-4
j_call: TRBJ2-3
d_call: -
cdr3_aa: CASSFPFTDTQYF

clone_size: few
v_call: TRBV12-3/TRBV12-4
j_call: TRBJ2-5
d_call: TRBD2
cdr3_aa: CASSTARVAGGLETQYF

clone_size: many
v_call: TRBV7-2
j_call: TRBJ2-5
d_call: -
cdr3_aa: CASSLRHSGAETQYF

clone_size: many
v_call: TRBV7-2
j_call: TRBJ2-7
d_call: -
cdr3_aa: CASSLYFYEQYF

clone_size: many
v_call: TRBV4-3
j_call: TRBJ2-2
d_call: -
cdr3_aa: CASSPRFAGELFF

clone_size: -
v_call: TRBV11-2
j_call: TRBJ1-2
d_call: TRBD1
cdr3_aa: CASSSNRGANYGYTF

clone_size: few
v_call: TRBV27
j_call: TRBJ2-5
d_call: -
cdr3_aa: CASSFFATPGETQYF

clone_size: many
v_call: TRBV6-4
j_call: TRBJ1-6
d_call: -
cdr3_aa: CASSDAAANSPLHF

clone_size: many
v_call: TRBV12-3/TRBV12-4
j_call: TRBJ2-7
d_call: TRBD1
cdr3_aa: CASNRGTYEQYF

clone_size: -
v_call: TRBV5-6
j_call: TRBJ2-5
d_call: TRBD1
cdr3_aa: CASSLGQGAKETQYF

clone_size: few
v_call: TRBV6-2/TRBV6-3
j_call: TRBJ1-6
d_call: -
cdr3_aa: CASSYLASGDSPLHF

clone_size: -
v_call: TRBV7-6
j_call: TRBJ1-1
d_call: -
cdr3_aa: CASTQLGRPADLMNTEAFF

clone_size: many
v_call: TRBV5-1
j_call: TRBJ2-6
d_call: -
cdr3_aa: CASSGGSVGGANVLTF

clone_size: many
v_call: TRBV7-2
j_call: TRBJ2-3
d_call: -
cdr3_aa: CASSNTGPSTDTQYF

clone_size: many
v_call: TRBV3-1
j_call: TRBJ2-1
d_call: -
cdr3_aa: CASSRNPGGPDEQFF

clone_size: many
v_call: TRBV6-6
j_call: TRBJ2-5
d_call: -
cdr3_aa: CASSYVAAGETQYF

clone_size: many
v_call: TRBV11-1
j_call: TRBJ2-1
d_call: -
cdr3_aa: CASSSRDVTYNEQFF

clone_size: many
v_call: TRBV4-3
j_call: TRBJ1-1
d_call: -
cdr3_aa: CASSQDEEGTEAFF

clone_size: few
v_call: TRBV18
j_call: TRBJ1-1
d_call: TRBD1
cdr3_aa: CASSPRQGLMNTEAFF

clone_size: few
v_call: TRBV20-1
j_call: TRBJ2-5
d_call: -
cdr3_aa: CSAWGHSKETQYF

clone_size: many
v_call: TRBV18
j_call: TRBJ2-2
d_call: -
cdr3_aa: CASSFGQLNTGELFF

clone_size: many
v_call: TRBV12-2
j_call: TRBJ2-7
d_call: -
cdr3_aa: CASRFCGAGMRYEQYF

clone_size: many
v_call: TRBV29-1
j_call: TRBJ1-2
d_call: -
cdr3_aa: CSVPVDGYTF

clone_size: -
v_call: TRBV20-1
j_call: TRBJ2-5
d_call: -
cdr3_aa: CSASSNFGETQYF

clone_size: few
v_call: TRBV11-2
j_call: TRBJ2-3
d_call: TRBD1
cdr3_aa: CASSLGQGATDTQYF

clone_size: many
v_call: TRBV20-1
j_call: TRBJ2-4
d_call: TRBD2
cdr3_aa: CSARDSGGQNIQYF

clone_size: -
v_call: TRBV5-4
j_call: TRBJ1-3
d_call: -
cdr3_aa: CASSFYAGHSGNTIYF

clone_size: many
v_call: TRBV10-2
j_call: TRBJ1-1
d_call: -
cdr3_aa: CASIGGNTEAFF